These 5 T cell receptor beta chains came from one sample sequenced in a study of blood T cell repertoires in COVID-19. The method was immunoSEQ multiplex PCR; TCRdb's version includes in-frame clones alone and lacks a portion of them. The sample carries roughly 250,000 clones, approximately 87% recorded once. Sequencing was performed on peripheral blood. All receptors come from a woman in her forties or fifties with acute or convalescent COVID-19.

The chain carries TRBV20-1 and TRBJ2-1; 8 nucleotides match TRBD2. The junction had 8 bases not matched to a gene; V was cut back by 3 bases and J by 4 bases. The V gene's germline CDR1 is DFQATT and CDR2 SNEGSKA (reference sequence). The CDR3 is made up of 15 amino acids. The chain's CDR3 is CSASGREEGYNEQFF. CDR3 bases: TGCAGTGCTAGTGGGCGGGAGGAAGGGTACAATGAGCAGTTCTTC.

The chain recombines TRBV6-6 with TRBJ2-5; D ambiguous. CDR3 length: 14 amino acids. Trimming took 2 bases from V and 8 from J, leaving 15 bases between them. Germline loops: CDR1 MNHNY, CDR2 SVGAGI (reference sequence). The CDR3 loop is CASSYPPPRLTQYF. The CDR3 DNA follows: TGTGCCAGCAGTTACCCCCCGCCGAGGCTAACCCAGTACTTC.

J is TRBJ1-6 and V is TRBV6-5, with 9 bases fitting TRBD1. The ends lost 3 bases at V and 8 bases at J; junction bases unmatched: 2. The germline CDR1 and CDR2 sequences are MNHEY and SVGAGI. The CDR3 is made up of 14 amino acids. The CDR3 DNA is TGTGCCAGCAGTTATAGGACAGGGGATTCACCCCTCCACTTT. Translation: CASSYRTGDSPLHF.

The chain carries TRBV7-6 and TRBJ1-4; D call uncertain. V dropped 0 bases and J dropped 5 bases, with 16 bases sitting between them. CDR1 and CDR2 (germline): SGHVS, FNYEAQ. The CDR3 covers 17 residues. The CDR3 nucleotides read TGTGCCAGCAGCTTAGCGGGCAGCCTCTTGAAGAATGAAAAACTGTTTTTT. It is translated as CASSLAGSLLKNEKLFF.

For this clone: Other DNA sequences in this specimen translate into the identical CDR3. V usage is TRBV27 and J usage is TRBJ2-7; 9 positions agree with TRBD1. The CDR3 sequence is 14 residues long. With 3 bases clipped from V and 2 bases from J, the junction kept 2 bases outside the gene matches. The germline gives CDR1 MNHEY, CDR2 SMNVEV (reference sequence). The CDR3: CASSLRTGAYEQYF. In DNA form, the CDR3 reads TGTGCCAGCAGTTTGAGGACAGGGGCCTACGAGCAGTACTTC.